This T cell receptor (beta chain) was observed in a study of regulatory T cells in long-lasting Graves disease. The wider study: Treatment with antithyroid drugs for over 5 years, together with positive TSH receptor antibodies, meant persistent Graves' disease.

Time point here: persistent/refractory GD, antithyroid drugs over 5 years with positive TRAb. Extracted RNA from PBMCs served as the source of the TCR library. To make TCR beta libraries, researchers used iRepertoire HTBI primers and Arm-PCR of CDR3 regions. TCRdb itself ran the multiplex PCR reads through MiXCR, one entry per CDR3 protein. The sample comprises about 470,000 distinct CDR3 sequences, under 25% of which are singletons, and about 7.8% rests with the top ten. This clonotype has a count of ten or more. Its antigen is undetermined. V shed 7 bases, J shed 2 bases, and the junction held 3 bases outside the gene matches. CDR3 length: 16 amino acids. Germline V CDR1 and CDR2: SGHVS, FQNEAQ. Overall study results and limits: Lower TCR diversity was seen in persistent Graves' patients than in newly diagnosed ones. Patients with persistent disease shared 2,500 or so public clonotypes, outpacing the 966 shared by new patients. TRBV28, TRBJ1-2 and TRBJ2-5 were favored in persistent disease.

This chain connects TRBV7-8 to TRBJ2-2; 14 bases are shared with TRBD2. The receptor comes from a female donor with Graves disease. The material was peripheral blood mononuclear cells (PBMCs), obtained when the disease was refractory, from a patient treated with antithyroid drugs. The CDR3 here is CASIGTSGSNTGELFF. CDR3 DNA: TGTGCCAGCATTGGGACTAGCGGGAGCAACACCGGGGAGCTGTTTTTT.